This T cell receptor (beta chain) was sequenced for a study of memory CD4+ T cells and cytomegalovirus serostatus. Overall study: Of the healthy Belgian adults, roughly ten were CMV seropositive and fewer than 30 seronegative. The study's findings and limits: Of around 160 reported CMV TCRbeta sequences, around 62 were found in memory CD4+ repertoires.

Comment on this clone: As yet, its antigen is unknown.

Per the authors' pipeline: Out-of-frame sequences were removed, leaving 2 million to 2.5 million distinct TCRbeta sequences. Data came from immunoSEQ multiplex PCR; TCRdb stores just in-frame clones and leaves some out. That table gives V, J and clone size, and the DNA gave D and trimming. The data show more than 45,000 clones, about 79% seen once. V was trimmed by 4 bases and J by 4 bases, leaving 12 bases between them. The CDR3 is made up of 13 amino acids. Germline-derived CDR1 and CDR2 are SQVTM and ANQGSEA. Single viable CD3+CD4+CD8-CD45RO+ cells were sorted as the memory CD4+ T cells. This sequence originates from an adult in good health and CMV-seronegative. The sequenced sample was memory CD4+ T cells from blood. The V and J genes are TRBV29-1 and TRBJ2-3; D may be TRBD2 (7 bases). CDR3 DNA: TGCAGCGTTGGCGGGGGCCACCCAGATACGCAGTATTTT. Its translation is CSVGGGHPDTQYF.